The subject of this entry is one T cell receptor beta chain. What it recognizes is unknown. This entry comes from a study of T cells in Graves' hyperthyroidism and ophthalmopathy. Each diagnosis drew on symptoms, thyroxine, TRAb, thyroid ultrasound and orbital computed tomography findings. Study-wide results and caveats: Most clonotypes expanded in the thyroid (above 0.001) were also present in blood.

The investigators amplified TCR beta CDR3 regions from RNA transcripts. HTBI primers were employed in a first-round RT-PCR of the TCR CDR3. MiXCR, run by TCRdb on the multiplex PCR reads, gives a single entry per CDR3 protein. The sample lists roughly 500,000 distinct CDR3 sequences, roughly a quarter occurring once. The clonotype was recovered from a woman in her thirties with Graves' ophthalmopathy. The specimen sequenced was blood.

CDR3 amino acids: CSAEGLNTEAFF. As DNA, the CDR3 is TGCAGCGCCGAGGGTTTGAACACTGAAGCTTTCTTT. The rearrangement links TRBV29-1 to TRBJ1-1; no clear D. The CDR3 contains 12 residues. With 7 bases removed from V and 0 bases from J, the gap between germline ends came to 9 bases. Germline CDR1 is SQVTM and CDR2 is ANQGSEA. The variable domain in full, completed from reference TRBV29-1 and TRBJ1-1, reads SAVISQKPSRDICQRGTSLTIQCQVDSQVTMMFWYRQQPGQSLTLIATANQGSEATYESGFVIDKFPISRPNLTFSTLTVSNMSPEDSSIYLCSAEGLNTEAFFGQGTRLTVV.